This entry lists 22 T cell receptor beta chains sequenced from one sample in a study of siplizumab effects on memory and regulatory T cells. Generated by immunoSEQ multiplex PCR, the TCRdb table keeps only in-frame clones and is missing some. This sample yields some 100,000 clones, of which about 93% are seen a single time; approximately 0.58% belongs to the top ten. Sequenced sample: Tregs sorted from blood. These TCRs come from a human donor in good health.

The chain has TRBV25-1 and TRBJ2-3; perhaps TRBD1 as D (6 bases). V lost 4 bases, J lost 2 bases, and 13 bases lay in between. Germline V gene data show CDR1 as MGHDK and CDR2 as SYGVNS. CDR3 length equals 15 residues. This CDR3 reads CASSVGGIVTDTQYF. The CDR3 DNA follows: TGTGCCAGCAGTGTAGGGGGTATCGTCACAGATACGCAGTATTTT.

The chain links TRBV28 to TRBJ2-1; no definite D call. The CDR3 contains 14 residues. CDR1 is MDHEN, CDR2 SYDVKM, per germline. V dropped 1 base and J dropped 5 bases, with 9 bases sitting between them. DNA of the CDR3: TGTGCCAGCAGTTTATCCGGCCGGAACAATGAGCAGTTCTTC. Translation: CASSLSGRNNEQFF. The variable domain in full, completed from reference TRBV28 and TRBJ2-1, reads DVKVTQSSRYLVKRTGEKVFLECVQDMDHENMFWYRQDPGLGLRLIYFSYDVKMKEKGDIPEGYSVSREKKERFSLILESASTNQTSMYLCASSLSGRNNEQFFGPGTRLTVL.

V is TRBV7-9 and J is TRBJ1-1, with 8 bases fitting TRBD1. CDR3 length: 14 residues. Germline V gives CDR1 SEHNR, CDR2 FQNEAQ (reference sequence). Germline trimming cut 5 bases from V and 0 bases from J; bases unmatched to any gene: 2. The CDR3 sequence is CASSRQGMNTEAFF. The CDR3 coding sequence is TGTGCCAGCAGCCGACAGGGGATGAACACTGAAGCTTTCTTT.

The chain has TRBV4-1 and TRBJ1-5; D unclear. Looked up from germline, CDR1 is MGHRA and CDR2 is YSYEKL. Trimming cost V 0 bases and J 4 bases, with 10 bases left between them. There are 15 residues in the CDR3. The DNA for the CDR3 is TGCGCCAGCAGCCAAGATCGAGGACGTAATCAGCCCCAGCATTTT. It yields the protein CASSQDRGRNQPQHF.

The V call is TRBV11-2, the J call TRBJ2-2; TRBD2 matches at 11 bases. The germline V gene encodes CDR1 SGHAT and CDR2 FQNNGV. The CDR3 sequence is 18 residues long. The V segment lost 2 bases and the J segment 6 bases; nucleotides outside the gene matches: 11. This CDR3 reads CASSLLPRLAGRAGELFF. For the CDR3, the DNA is TGTGCCAGCAGCTTACTACCTCGACTAGCGGGACGGGCCGGGGAGCTGTTTTTT.

This chain connects TRBV5-1 to TRBJ2-4, with TRBD2 identical over 14 bases. CDR1 and CDR2 (germline): SGHRS, YFSETQ. This CDR3 has 21 amino acids. V was pared by 3 bases and J by 2 bases, with 16 bases of the junction left unmatched. The chain's CDR3 is CASSSQGGLAGVGGSKNIQYF. CDR3 nucleotide sequence: TGCGCCAGCAGCTCACAGGGGGGACTAGCGGGAGTAGGCGGGTCCAAAAACATTCAGTACTTC.

V and J are TRBV12-5 and TRBJ2-5; D is unresolved. CDR1 and CDR2 (germline): LGHNT, FRNRAP. The CDR3 consists of 12 residues. V was pared by 2 bases and J by 9 bases, with 10 bases between. The CDR3 loop is CASGLSGMAQYF. CDR3 sequence (DNA): TGTGCTAGTGGTTTGTCCGGTATGGCCCAGTACTTC.

The chain couples TRBV18 to TRBJ1-2; 10 nucleotides line up with TRBD1. The germline V gene encodes CDR1 KGHSH and CDR2 LQKENI. Losses at the gene ends were 3 bases for V and 7 bases for J; bases not matched to a gene: 2. This CDR3 is 13 amino acids long. This CDR3 is CASSPGDRGGYTF. Written as DNA, the CDR3 is TGTGCCAGCTCACCCGGGGACAGGGGTGGCTACACCTTC. Based on the CDR3 plus reference TRBV18 and TRBJ1-2, the full variable domain is NAGVMQNPRHLVRRRGQEARLRCSPMKGHSHVYWYRQLPEEGLKFMVYLQKENIIDESGMPKERFSAEFPKEGPSILRIQQVVRGDSAAYFCASSPGDRGGYTFGSGTRLTVV.

The count of this clone is one. The chain is built from TRBV5-1 and TRBJ2-7; 12 bases agree with TRBD2. Germline V gene sequence: CDR1 SGHRS, CDR2 YFSETQ. There are 16 residues in the CDR3. Trimming at V came to 4 bases and at J to 3 bases, leaving 8 bases not matched to a gene. CDR3 loop: CASSLLRLAGVYEQYF. In DNA, the CDR3 is TGCGCCAGCAGCCTACTACGACTAGCGGGAGTCTACGAGCAGTACTTC.

This rearrangement joins TRBV11-3 to TRBJ2-1; 8 bases agree with TRBD2. Germline V gene lookup returns CDR1 SGHNT and CDR2 YENEEA. The length of the CDR3 is 17 residues. Trimming at V came to 3 bases and at J to 6 bases, leaving 13 bases not matched to a gene. The CDR3 region has the DNA TGTGCCAGCAGCTTGAGTGGGACTAGTAAACTGAGCAATGAGCAGTTCTTC. This translates into CASSLSGTSKLSNEQFF.

The chain has TRBV5-1 and TRBJ2-1, with 13 bases that match TRBD2. With 4 bases clipped from V and 9 bases from J, the junction kept 7 bases outside the gene matches. CDR1 is SGHRS, CDR2 YFSETQ, per germline. The CDR3 runs 15 residues. Here the CDR3 reads CASSPLAGGPGEQFF. Written as DNA, the CDR3 is TGCGCCAGCAGCCCACTAGCGGGAGGGCCCGGTGAGCAGTTCTTC.

This chain links TRBV27 with TRBJ1-2, with 8 bases that match TRBD1. This CDR3 has 15 residues. V lost 3 bases and J lost 7; bases outside the gene matches: 10. Per the germline V gene, CDR1 is MNHEY and CDR2 is SMNVEV (reference sequence). Written as DNA, the CDR3 is TGTGCCAGCAGTTTCGGACAGGGTAAATTCGGTGGCTACACCTTC. It translates to CASSFGQGKFGGYTF.

V and J are TRBV5-1 and TRBJ2-3, with D unresolved. From germline, CDR1 is SGHRS and CDR2 YFSETQ. Trimming left V 6 bases short and J 3 bases short, with 8 bases between. The CDR3 totals 12 residues. The CDR3 protein is CASKMTTDTQYF. DNA of the CDR3: TGCGCCAGCAAAATGACTACAGATACGCAGTATTTT. Combining the CDR3 with reference TRBV5-1 and TRBJ2-3 gives the whole variable domain KAGVTQTPRYLIKTRGQQVTLSCSPISGHRSVSWYQQTPGQGLQFLFEYFSETQRNKGNFPGRFSGRQFSNSRSEMNVSTLELGDSALYLCASKMTTDTQYFGPGTRLTVL.

The chain carries TRBV28 and TRBJ2-5; D call uncertain. The end of the DNA is better explained by TRBJ2-7, so the J call may be wrong. The germline V gene has CDR1 MDHEN and CDR2 SYDVKM. The CDR3 is 16 residues long. The CDR3 spells CASSPPLGAGPYEQYF. The CDR3 bases are TGTGCCAGCAGTCCTCCTCTGGGCGCAGGCCCCTACGAGCAGTACTTC.

The rearrangement uses TRBV7-3 and TRBJ2-5; TRBD1 agrees at 9 bases. Germline CDR1 is SGHTA and CDR2 is FQGTGA. This CDR3 has 13 residues. After removal of 3 bases from V and 5 bases from J, the junction contained 1 base not matched to a gene. The CDR3 DNA is TGTGCCAGCAGCTTCGACAGGGGGGAGACCCAGTACTTC. It encodes CASSFDRGETQYF.

The genes are TRBV29-1 and TRBJ2-2; D is possibly TRBD2 (5 bases). The CDR3 is 11 amino acids. Looked up from germline, CDR1 is SQVTM and CDR2 is ANQGSEA. Trimming took off 5 bases at V and 6 bases at J, with 7 bases between the two ends. CDR3 residues: CSVSSPGELFF. The CDR3 region has the DNA TGCAGCGTTTCTAGCCCCGGGGAGCTGTTTTTT.

J is TRBJ2-7 and V is TRBV7-8; D might be TRBD2 (6 bases). The V end lost 5 bases, the J end lost 3 bases, and 23 bases lay between the germline ends. CDR1 and CDR2 from the germline V gene are SGHVS and FQNEAQ. CDR3 length: 17 amino acids. Here the CDR3 DNA reads TGTGCCAGCAGCCCGAGGGGTATACCGGGAGCGGTCTACGAGCAGTACTTC. Translating gives CASSPRGIPGAVYEQYF.

The CDR3 DNA is TGTGCCAGCACCGCGAATGACCGCCCCTACAATGAGCAGTTCTTC. It is translated as CASTANDRPYNEQFF. The chain is built from TRBV6-6 and TRBJ2-1; D gene unclear. This CDR3 has 15 amino acids. Germline CDR1 and CDR2: MNHNY and SVGAGI (reference sequence). The V and J ends lost 7 bases and 2 bases respectively, with 15 bases between them.

The chain recombines TRBV5-4 with TRBJ2-3; TRBD2 is a possible D gene (6 bases). The V and J ends lost 9 bases and 2 bases respectively, with 13 bases between them. The CDR3 extends over 13 amino acids. Germline CDR1 SGHNT, CDR2 YYREEE (reference sequence). CDR3 amino acids: CATARGYTDTQYF. The DNA for the CDR3 is TGTGCCACCGCACGGGGGTACACAGATACGCAGTATTTT.

This rearrangement joins TRBV7-9 to TRBJ1-1; D not resolved. Germline V gene sequence: CDR1 SEHNR, CDR2 FQNEAQ (reference sequence). V was cut by 4 bases and J by 1 base, with 16 bases left in between. This CDR3 has 16 amino acids. The CDR3 region is CASSWTLIGRNTEAFF. Written as DNA, the CDR3 is TGTGCCAGCAGCTGGACCCTAATAGGACGGAACACTGAAGCTTTCTTT.

The V gene is TRBV27, the J gene TRBJ2-5, with D perhaps matching TRBD1 (8 bases). Germline V gene sequence: CDR1 MNHEY, CDR2 SMNVEV (reference sequence). This CDR3 has 20 residues. The germline V and J ends were trimmed by 5 bases and 0 bases, with 28 bases remaining between them. CDR3 coding DNA: TGTGCCAGCAGTCCTAGGGCCGGGACAGGTTCGCGGGGGTACCAAGAGACCCAGTACTTC. This sequence encodes CASSPRAGTGSRGYQETQYF.

This chain links TRBV5-6 with TRBJ1-5; 8 positions agree with TRBD1. CDR3 size: 15 residues. Germline assignment: CDR1 SGHDT and CDR2 YYEEEE. J lost 4 bases, V lost 1 base, and 4 bases had no gene match. CDR3 sequence: CASSLLGQVNQPQHF. The CDR3 DNA is TGTGCCAGCAGCTTGCTGGGACAGGTGAATCAGCCCCAGCATTTT.